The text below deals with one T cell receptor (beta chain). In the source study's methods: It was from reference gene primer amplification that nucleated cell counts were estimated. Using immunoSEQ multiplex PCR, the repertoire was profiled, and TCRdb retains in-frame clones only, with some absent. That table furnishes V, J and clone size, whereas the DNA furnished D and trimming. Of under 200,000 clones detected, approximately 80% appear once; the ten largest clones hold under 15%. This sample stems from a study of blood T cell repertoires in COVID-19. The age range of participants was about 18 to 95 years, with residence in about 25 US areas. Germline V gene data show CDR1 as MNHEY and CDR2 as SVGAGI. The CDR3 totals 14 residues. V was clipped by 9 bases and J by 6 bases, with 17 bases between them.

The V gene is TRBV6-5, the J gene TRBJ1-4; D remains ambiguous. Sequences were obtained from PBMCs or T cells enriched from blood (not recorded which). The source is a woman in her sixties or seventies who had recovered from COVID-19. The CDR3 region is CASHPSGIDEKLFF. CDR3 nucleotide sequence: TGTGCCAGTCATCCGTCGGGGATTGATGAAAAACTGTTTTTT.